The T cell receptor (beta chain) under discussion was sequenced for a study of blood T cell repertoires in COVID-19. For the study at large: PBMCs, B-cell-depleted T cells, or T cells provided the cDNA or gDNA that made up the material.

The CDR3 consists of 17 residues. Per the germline V gene, CDR1 is LNHDA and CDR2 is SQIVND (reference sequence). V was pared by 7 bases and J by 3 bases, with 22 bases between. Assay: immunoSEQ multiplex PCR; the TCRdb copy retains only in-frame clones and omits some. The table includes under 250,000 clones, approximately 88% detected once. Sequenced: peripheral blood. This TCR was sampled from a man in his forties with acute or convalescent COVID-19. This chain joins TRBV19 and TRBJ1-5; D call uncertain. CDR3 sequence (DNA): TGTGCCAGTATGGAGCGCGCCAGGAGGTCGGACAATCAGCCCCAGCATTTT. Translating gives CASMERARRSDNQPQHF.